This paragraph reports one T cell receptor beta chain. Its antigen remains unidentified. The sample comes from a study of Ad26.COV2.S vaccination and SARS-CoV-2 variants. Overall study results and limits: Substantial breadth in spike-specific CD8+ and CD4+ T cell responses was reportedly seen after vaccination. Similar non-spike TCR breadth was seen in vaccine and placebo recipients. Vaccine recipients had higher spike-specific TCR breadth than placebo recipients.

Per germline, CDR1 MNHEY and CDR2 SVGAGI. V was shortened by 8 bases and J by 4 bases, with 12 bases between the two germline ends. There are 13 residues in the CDR3. Sequencing was performed with immunoSEQ multiplex PCR; in TCRdb, only in-frame clones are kept and a portion is missing. The sample consists of some 340,000 clones, approximately 80% of them appearing once. Sample treatment: 15 to 20 received Ad26.COV2.S at low or high dose, single or two shots; about 5 received placebo; per-sample allocation not given. Samples analyzed were those drawn on day 63 after the first vaccine or placebo injection. A Boston adult aged 18-55 years was the donor.

The clonotype was recovered from a person between 18 and 60 years old who received the Ad26.COV2.S COVID-19 vaccine or a placebo. This sample comprised peripheral blood, obtained in a trial of Ad26.COV2.S vaccine versus placebo. This chain links TRBV6-5 with TRBJ2-1; D is possibly TRBD2 (5 bases). CDR3 protein: CASGLGDYNEQFF. DNA for the CDR3: TGTGCCAGCGGACTCGGTGATTACAATGAGCAGTTCTTC.